A single sample is the source of the 20 T cell receptor beta chains below, sequenced in a study of T-cell memory formation after mild COVID-19. In TCRdb, the 5' RACE reads were re-called with MiXCR into one record per CDR3 protein. Of 250,000 to 350,000 distinct CDR3 sequences listed, approximately 15% were seen once; the top ten hold about a fifth. Material: PBMCs or a T cell subset sorted from them (not recorded which). All receptors derive from a man between 18 and 29 years old who had mild COVID-19 (a few samples of this study predate the infection). Cell type and time point are not known.

This clonotype turned up a few times. The chain combines TRBV5-1 with TRBJ2-2, with a tentative D call TRBD2 (6 bases). There are 15 residues in the CDR3. The V end was cut by 7 bases, the J end by 5 bases, with 18 bases between. Germline assignment: CDR1 SGHRS and CDR2 YFSETQ. CDR3 residues: CASSGGEALTGELFF. The CDR3 coding sequence is TGCGCCAGCTCGGGCGGGGAAGCGTTGACCGGGGAGCTGTTTTTT.

CDR3 sequence (DNA): TGTGCCACGACAGGGGGCAGGGGTGCCAAAAACATTCAGTACTTC. Translated, it gives CATTGGRGAKNIQYF. The chain carries TRBV6-5 and TRBJ2-4; 10 positions agree with TRBD1. CDR1 and CDR2 (germline): MNHEY, SVGAGI. The CDR3 has 15 amino acids. The V and J ends lost 10 bases and 1 base, in that order; junction bases with no gene match: 7.

The chain carries TRBV30 and TRBJ1-2; the D is unclear. The CDR3 has 12 residues. Trimming left V 4 bases short and J 5 bases short, with 11 bases between. Germline V gene lookup returns CDR1 GTSNPN and CDR2 SVGIG (reference sequence). The CDR3 loop reads CAWTPGGYGYTF. In DNA form, the CDR3 reads TGTGCCTGGACCCCGGGAGGGTATGGCTACACCTTC. Combining the CDR3 with reference TRBV30 and TRBJ1-2 gives the whole variable domain SQTIHQWPATLVQPVGSPLSLECTVEGTSNPNLYWYRQAAGRGLQLLFYSVGIGQISSEVPQNLSASRPQDRQFILSSKKLLLSDSGFYLCAWTPGGYGYTFGSGTRLTVV.

The rearrangement uses TRBV20-1 and TRBJ2-7; 7 nucleotides align to TRBD1. Germline CDR1 is DFQATT and CDR2 is SNEGSKA (reference sequence). V shed 6 bases and J 2 bases; nucleotides not matched to a gene: 7. This CDR3 region has 13 residues. The CDR3 nucleotides are TGCAGTGCAACCGACAGGGCCACCTACGAGCAGTACGTC. Its translation: CSATDRATYEQYV.

The chain combines TRBV7-9 with TRBJ1-2; TRBD1 matches at 11 bases. Germline V gene lookup returns CDR1 SEHNR and CDR2 FQNEAQ (reference sequence). After removal of 1 base from V and 6 bases from J, the junction contained 4 bases not matched to a gene. The CDR3 loop spans 15 amino acids. The CDR3 sequence: CASSLGTGGKDGYTF. The CDR3 DNA sequence: TGTGCCAGCAGCTTAGGGACAGGGGGCAAGGATGGCTACACCTTC.

A few counts support this clonotype. V and J are TRBV3-1 and TRBJ1-3, with D possibly being TRBD1 (5 bases). V lost 4 bases and J lost 0, with 7 bases in between. The CDR3 is 14 residues long. The germline gives CDR1 LGHDT, CDR2 YNNKEL (reference sequence). The CDR3 DNA reads TGTGCCAGCAGCCTGGACAACTCTGGAAACACCATATATTTT. This encodes CASSLDNSGNTIYF. Based on the CDR3 plus reference TRBV3-1 and TRBJ1-3, the full variable domain is DTAVSQTPKYLVTQMGNDKSIKCEQNLGHDTMYWYKQDSKKFLKIMFSYNNKELIINETVPNRFSPKSPDKAHLNLHINSLELGDSAVYFCASSLDNSGNTIYFGEGSWLTVV.

This sequence joins TRBV12-3 or TRBV12-4 and TRBJ2-1; weak D call: TRBD2 (5 bases). This CDR3 spans 11 amino acids. Trimming shortened V by 5 bases and J by 10 bases, and 9 bases separated the two germline ends. The CDR3 protein is CASSPGKEQFF. The CDR3 nucleotides are TGTGCCAGCAGTCCCGGGAAGGAGCAGTTCTTC.

A few counts support this clonotype. V gene TRBV20-1 combines with J gene TRBJ1-5, with 8 bases aligning to TRBD1. Germline assignment: CDR1 DFQATT and CDR2 SNEGSKA (reference sequence). J was trimmed by 2 bases and V by 3 bases; bases with no gene match: 6. This CDR3 region has 15 residues. In DNA, the CDR3 is TGCAGTGCTAGCGCGGCGACAGGGGGCAATCAGCCCCAGCATTTT. Translated, it gives CSASAATGGNQPQHF.

For this clonotype: With a much larger clone just one base away, this may be a read error. As the CDR3 is not closed by the conserved phenylalanine or tryptophan, this likely results from a read error. The CDR3 DNA reads as TGTGCCAGCAGCTCCCGTGCCACTAGCGGGGGGCCCCCCACCGGGGAGCTGTTTCTT. Protein sequence: CASSSRATSGGPPTGELFL. V gene TRBV7-2 combines with J gene TRBJ2-2, with TRBD2 matching 12 bases. Germline CDR1 reads SGHTA; CDR2 reads FQGNSA. V lost 4 bases, J lost 4 bases, and 13 bases stayed unmatched. CDR3 length: 19 amino acids.

This clonotype was counted only a few times. The gene calls are TRBV29-1 and TRBJ1-2, with D perhaps matching TRBD1 (5 bases). Germline-derived CDR1 and CDR2 are SQVTM and ANQGSEA. The germline V and J ends were trimmed by 3 bases and 5 bases, with 7 bases remaining between them. The CDR3 contains 11 residues. The CDR3 loop is CSVDGGYGYTF. The DNA for the CDR3 is TGCAGCGTTGATGGGGGGTATGGCTACACCTTC.

This clonotype occurred a few times. The chain employs TRBV18 and TRBJ2-3; a possible D gene is TRBD2 (5 bases). The V and J ends lost 1 base and 0 bases respectively, with 11 bases between them. CDR1 KGHSH and CDR2 LQKENI come from the germline V gene. This CDR3 comprises 16 residues. The CDR3 nucleotides are TGTGCCAGCTCACCACTGGGGAGCGGTAGCACAGATACGCAGTATTTT. As protein: CASSPLGSGSTDTQYF.

This chain uses TRBV18 with TRBJ2-1; TRBD1 agrees at 8 bases. Unmatched junction bases numbered 3, after V lost 1 base and J lost 4 bases. The CDR3 runs 15 residues. Germline loops: CDR1 KGHSH, CDR2 LQKENI. DNA of the CDR3: TGTGCCAGCTCACCACAGGACAGGGTGTACAATGAGCAGTTCTTC. It is translated as CASSPQDRVYNEQFF.

This clonotype was seen a few times. The chain has TRBV10-3 and TRBJ2-7; perhaps D is TRBD1 or TRBD2 (5 bases each). V dropped 7 bases and J dropped 5 bases, with 15 bases sitting between them. In germline, CDR1 is ENHRY, CDR2 SYGVKD. The CDR3 extends over 13 amino acids. The CDR3 reads CAIKSRDHHEQYF. CDR3 in DNA: TGTGCCATCAAGTCCAGGGACCATCACGAGCAGTACTTC.

Written as DNA, the CDR3 is TGTGCCAGCAGCAAAGCGGGGGGAACCTACGAGCAGTACGTC. Protein: CASSKAGGTYEQYV. This chain connects TRBV21-1 to TRBJ2-7; the D call TRBD1 from the table was never checked on the DNA. TRBV21-1 is shown as a pseudogene. This CDR3 has 14 amino acids.

The table lists this clonotype with many counts. This chain joins TRBV11-2 and TRBJ2-1; possibly TRBD2 for D (6 bases). Germline loops: CDR1 SGHAT, CDR2 FQNNGV. V was trimmed by 5 bases and J by 7 bases, leaving 18 bases between them. The length of the CDR3 is 15 residues. In nucleotides, the CDR3 is TGTGCCAGCAGCCCGGTCGGAGGGCTTGGGAATGAGCAGTTCTTC. This encodes CASSPVGGLGNEQFF. The whole variable domain, remainder taken from reference TRBV11-2 and TRBJ2-1, is EAGVAQSPRYKIIEKRQSVAFWCNPISGHATLYWYQQILGQGPKLLIQFQNNGVVDDSQLPKDRFSAERLKGVDSTLKIQPAKLEDSAVYLCASSPVGGLGNEQFFGPGTRLTVL.

V gene TRBV7-9 combines with J gene TRBJ1-5; no clear D gene. This CDR3 comprises 15 residues. V was clipped by 5 bases and J by 0 bases, with 11 bases between them. CDR1 is SEHNR, CDR2 FQNEAQ, per germline (reference sequence). CDR3 nucleotides: TGTGCCAGCAGCGACGGTAAAAATAGCAATCAGCCCCAGCATTTT. Amino acid sequence: CASSDGKNSNQPQHF.

V is TRBV29-1 and J is TRBJ2-5, with D hard to call. The CDR3 contains 10 residues. With 6 bases removed from V and 7 bases from J, the gap between germline ends came to 9 bases. Germline V gene sequence: CDR1 SQVTM, CDR2 ANQGSEA. The CDR3 nucleotides are TGCAGCGTCTCTCCGGGGACCCAGTACTTC. Protein sequence: CSVSPGTQYF.

The chain carries TRBV18 and TRBJ2-4; 7 bases map to TRBD1. This CDR3 is 14 amino acids long. With V trimmed by 6 bases and J by 5 bases, 7 bases remained unmatched. Germline V gives CDR1 KGHSH, CDR2 LQKENI. DNA for the CDR3: TGTGCCAGCTCCGGGTGGGACAGTGAAAACATTCAGTACTTC. Translating gives CASSGWDSENIQYF.

The chain recombines TRBV7-9 with TRBJ1-5; no firm D call. Trimming shortened V by 5 bases and J by 0 bases, and 5 bases separated the two germline ends. This CDR3 region has 13 residues. Germline CDR1 and CDR2: SEHNR and FQNEAQ (reference sequence). The CDR3 reads CASSHDSNQPQHF. In nucleotides, the CDR3 is TGTGCCAGCAGCCATGATAGCAATCAGCCCCAGCATTTT.

The chain employs TRBV3-1 and TRBJ1-4; TRBD1 matches 8 bases. The germline V gene has CDR1 LGHDT and CDR2 YNNKEL (reference sequence). CDR3 length equals 15 residues. With V trimmed by 4 bases and J by 7 bases, 8 bases remained unmatched. The CDR3 DNA sequence: TGTGCCAGCAGCCCAGCCAGGGGGCAGAGTGAAAAACTGTTTTTT. Translated: CASSPARGQSEKLFF.